The T cell receptor beta chain under discussion was sequenced for a study of blood T cell repertoires in COVID-19. About the research overall: The study drew acute and convalescent COVID-19 samples from the United States, Italy and Spain. Sample material is recorded as cDNA or gDNA derived from T cells, B-cell-depleted T cells, or PBMCs.

Enrolment of Seattle patients took place during active infection, and they were followed longitudinally. Generated by immunoSEQ multiplex PCR, the TCRdb table keeps only in-frame clones and is missing some. The data contain around 300,000 clones, 90% to 95% of them singletons. The sample consisted of peripheral blood. This receptor was taken from a woman between 25 and 40 years old with COVID-19, enrolled during active disease.

This chain's CDR3 is CAWSQGASQPQHF. CDR3 nucleotides: TGTGCCTGGAGCCAGGGGGCGAGTCAGCCCCAGCATTTT. The chain is built from TRBV30 and TRBJ1-5; 8 bases agree with TRBD1. The CDR3 length is 13 residues. Germline V gene sequence: CDR1 GTSNPN, CDR2 SVGIG (reference sequence). V trimming: 3 bases; J trimming: 6 bases; junction bases outside the gene matches: 4.